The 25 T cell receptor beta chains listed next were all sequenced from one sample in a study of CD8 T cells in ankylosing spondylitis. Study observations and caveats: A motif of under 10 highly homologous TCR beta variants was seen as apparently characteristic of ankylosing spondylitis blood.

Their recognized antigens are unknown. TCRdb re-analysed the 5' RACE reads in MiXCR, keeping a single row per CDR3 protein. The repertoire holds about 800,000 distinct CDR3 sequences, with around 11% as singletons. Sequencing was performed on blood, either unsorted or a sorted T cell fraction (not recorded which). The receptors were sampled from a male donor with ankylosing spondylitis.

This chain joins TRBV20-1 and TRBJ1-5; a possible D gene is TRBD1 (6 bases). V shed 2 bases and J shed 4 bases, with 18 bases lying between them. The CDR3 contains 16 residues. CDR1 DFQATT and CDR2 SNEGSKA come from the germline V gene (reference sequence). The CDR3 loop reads CSARSGVVNDNQPQHF. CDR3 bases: TGCAGTGCTAGATCAGGGGTAGTGAACGATAATCAGCCCCAGCATTTT.

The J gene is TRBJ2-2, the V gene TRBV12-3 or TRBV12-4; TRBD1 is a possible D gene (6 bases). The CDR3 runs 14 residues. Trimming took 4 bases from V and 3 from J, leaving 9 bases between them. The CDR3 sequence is CASSYREYTGELFF. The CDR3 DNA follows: TGTGCCAGCAGTTACAGGGAGTACACCGGGGAGCTGTTTTTT.

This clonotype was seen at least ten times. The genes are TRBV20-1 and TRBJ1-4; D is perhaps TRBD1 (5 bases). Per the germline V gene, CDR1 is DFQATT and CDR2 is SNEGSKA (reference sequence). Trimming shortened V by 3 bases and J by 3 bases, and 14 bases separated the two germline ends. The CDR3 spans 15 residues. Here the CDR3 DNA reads TGCAGTGCTAGGCCGACGGCGGGGGCTAATGAAAAACTGTTTTTT. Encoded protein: CSARPTAGANEKLFF.

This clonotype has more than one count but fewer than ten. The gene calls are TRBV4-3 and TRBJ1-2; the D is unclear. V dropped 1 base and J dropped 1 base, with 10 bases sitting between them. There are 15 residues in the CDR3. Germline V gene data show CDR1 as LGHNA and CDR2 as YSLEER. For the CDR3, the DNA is TGCGCCAGCAGCCAAGGGGAAGTATATAACTATGGCTACACCTTC. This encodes CASSQGEVYNYGYTF.

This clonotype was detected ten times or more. The CDR3 is CSAIQGADQPQHF. DNA of the CDR3: TGCAGTGCTATACAGGGAGCCGATCAGCCCCAGCATTTT. The rearrangement uses TRBV20-1 and TRBJ1-5, with D possibly matching TRBD1 (6 bases). The germline V gene encodes CDR1 DFQATT and CDR2 SNEGSKA (reference sequence). Trimming took 4 bases from V and 5 from J, leaving 12 bases between them. The CDR3 has 13 residues.

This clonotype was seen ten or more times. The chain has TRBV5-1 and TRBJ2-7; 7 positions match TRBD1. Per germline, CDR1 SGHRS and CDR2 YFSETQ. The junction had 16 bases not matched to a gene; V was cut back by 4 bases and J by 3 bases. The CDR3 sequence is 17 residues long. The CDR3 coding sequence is TGCGCCAGCAGCCCCGTGGGGGCCCCGGGACAGCTCTACGAGCAGTACTTC. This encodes CASSPVGAPGQLYEQYF.

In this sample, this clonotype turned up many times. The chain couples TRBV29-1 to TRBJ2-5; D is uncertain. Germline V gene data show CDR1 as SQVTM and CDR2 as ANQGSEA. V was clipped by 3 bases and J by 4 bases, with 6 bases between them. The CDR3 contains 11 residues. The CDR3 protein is CSVEPGETQYF. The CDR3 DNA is TGCAGCGTTGAGCCAGGAGAGACCCAGTACTTC.

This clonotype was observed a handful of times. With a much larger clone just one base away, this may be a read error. The CDR3 loop reads CTSSLIRLAGVNSYNEQFF. The CDR3 region has the DNA TGTACCAGCAGTTTGATCAGACTAGCGGGGGTGAACTCCTACAATGAGCAGTTCTTC. V gene TRBV2 combines with J gene TRBJ2-1, with 12 bases aligning to TRBD2. Germline CDR1 and CDR2: SNHLY and FYNNEI. This CDR3 comprises 19 residues.

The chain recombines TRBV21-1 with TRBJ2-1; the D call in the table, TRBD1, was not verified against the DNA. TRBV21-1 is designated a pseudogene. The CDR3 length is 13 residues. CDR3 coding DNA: TGTGCCAGCAGCAGGCCGACAGACAATGAGCAGTTCTTC. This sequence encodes CASSRPTDNEQFF.

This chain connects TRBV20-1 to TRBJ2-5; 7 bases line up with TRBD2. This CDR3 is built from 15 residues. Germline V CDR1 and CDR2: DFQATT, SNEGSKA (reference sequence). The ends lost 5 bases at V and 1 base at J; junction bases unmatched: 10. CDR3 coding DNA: TGCAGTGCTTTACCTACGGGACTATTCCAAGAGACCCAGTACTTC. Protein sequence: CSALPTGLFQETQYF.

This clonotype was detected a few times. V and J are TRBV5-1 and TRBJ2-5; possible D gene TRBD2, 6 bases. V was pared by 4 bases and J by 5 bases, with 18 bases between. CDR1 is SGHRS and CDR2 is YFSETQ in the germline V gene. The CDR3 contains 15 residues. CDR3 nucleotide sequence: TGCGCCAGCAGCGCGGTCATAGGGGAGGAGGAGACCCAGTACTTC. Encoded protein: CASSAVIGEEETQYF.

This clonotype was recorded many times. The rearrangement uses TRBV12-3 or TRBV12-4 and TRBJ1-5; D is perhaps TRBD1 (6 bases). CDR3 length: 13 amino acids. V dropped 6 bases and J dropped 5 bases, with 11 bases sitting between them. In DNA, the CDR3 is TGTGCCAGCAGCTTCGGACAGTATCAGCCCCAGCATTTT. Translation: CASSFGQYQPQHF.

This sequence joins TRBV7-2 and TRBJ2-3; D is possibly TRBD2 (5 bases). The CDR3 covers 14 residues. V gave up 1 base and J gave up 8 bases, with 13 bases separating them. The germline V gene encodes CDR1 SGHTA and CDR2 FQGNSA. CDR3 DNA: TGTGCCAGCAGCTTAGTGGGAGCGGTAACTACGCAGTATTTT. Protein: CASSLVGAVTTQYF. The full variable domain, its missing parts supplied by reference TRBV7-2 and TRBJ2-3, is GAGVSQSPSNKVTEKGKDVELRCDPISGHTALYWYRQSLGQGLEFLIYFQGNSAPDKSGLPSDRFSAERTGGSVSTLTIQRTQQEDSAVYLCASSLVGAVTTQYFGPGTRLTVL.

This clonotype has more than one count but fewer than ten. The CDR3 sequence is CASSLAPPSAAEAFF. CDR3 DNA: TGCGCCAGCAGCTTGGCTCCCCCGTCGGCAGCCGAAGCTTTCTTT. The chain couples TRBV5-1 to TRBJ1-1; D is uncertain. Trimming left V 0 bases short and J 8 bases short, with 17 bases between. The CDR3 is 15 amino acids. Germline V lookup: CDR1 SGHRS, CDR2 YFSETQ.

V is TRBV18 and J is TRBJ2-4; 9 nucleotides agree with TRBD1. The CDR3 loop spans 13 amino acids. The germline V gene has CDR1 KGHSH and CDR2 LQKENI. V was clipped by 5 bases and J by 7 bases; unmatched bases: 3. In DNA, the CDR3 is TGTGCCAGCTCAGGGACAGGGTGGAACATTCAGTACTTC. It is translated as CASSGTGWNIQYF.

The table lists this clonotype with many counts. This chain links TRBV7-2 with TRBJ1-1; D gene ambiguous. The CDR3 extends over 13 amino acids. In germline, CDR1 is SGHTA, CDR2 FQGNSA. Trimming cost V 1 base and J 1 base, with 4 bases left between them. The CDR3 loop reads CASSLDRNTEAFF. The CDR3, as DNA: TGTGCCAGCAGCTTAGACAGGAACACTGAAGCTTTCTTT.

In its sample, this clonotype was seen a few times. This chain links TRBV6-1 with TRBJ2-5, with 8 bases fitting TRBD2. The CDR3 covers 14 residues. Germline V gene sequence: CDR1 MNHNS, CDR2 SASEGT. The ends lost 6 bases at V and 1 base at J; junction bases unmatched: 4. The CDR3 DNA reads TGTGCCAGCAGGAGCGGGGGTAGCCAAGAGACCCAGTACTTC. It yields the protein CASRSGGSQETQYF.

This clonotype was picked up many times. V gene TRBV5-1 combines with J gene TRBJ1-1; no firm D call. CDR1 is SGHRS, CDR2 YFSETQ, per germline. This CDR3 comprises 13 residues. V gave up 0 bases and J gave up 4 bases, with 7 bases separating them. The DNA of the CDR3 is TGCGCCAGCAGCTTGGGCCCTTCCACTGAAGCTTTCTTT. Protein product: CASSLGPSTEAFF.

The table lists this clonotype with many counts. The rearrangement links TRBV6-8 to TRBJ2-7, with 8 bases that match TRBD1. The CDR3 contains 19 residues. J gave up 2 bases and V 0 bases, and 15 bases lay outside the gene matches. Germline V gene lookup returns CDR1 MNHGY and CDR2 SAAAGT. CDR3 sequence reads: CASSYSAGQEARVPYEQYF. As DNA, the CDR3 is TGTGCCAGCAGTTACTCGGCGGGACAGGAGGCAAGGGTTCCCTACGAGCAGTACTTC.

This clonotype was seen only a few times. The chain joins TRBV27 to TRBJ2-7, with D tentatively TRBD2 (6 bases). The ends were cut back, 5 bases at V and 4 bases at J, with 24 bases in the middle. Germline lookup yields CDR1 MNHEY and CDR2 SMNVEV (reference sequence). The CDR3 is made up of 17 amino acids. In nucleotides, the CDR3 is TGTGCCAGCAGTCTACGAGCCACTAGCACGAGGATATACGAGCAGTACTTC. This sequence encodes CASSLRATSTRIYEQYF.

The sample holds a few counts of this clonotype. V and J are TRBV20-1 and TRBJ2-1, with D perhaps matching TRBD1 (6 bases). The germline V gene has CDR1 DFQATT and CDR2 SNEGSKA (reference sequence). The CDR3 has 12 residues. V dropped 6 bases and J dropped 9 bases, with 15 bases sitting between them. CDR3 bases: TGCAGTGCCCGGACAGTCGGGCCTGAGCAGTTCTTC. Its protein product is CSARTVGPEQFF.

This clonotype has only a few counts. This CDR3 is CASSPKSAGGLYEQYF. In nucleotides, the CDR3 is TGTGCCAGCAGCCCGAAGAGCGCGGGGGGCCTGTACGAGCAGTACTTC. The chain combines TRBV5-5 with TRBJ2-7, with 8 bases fitting TRBD2. The CDR3 is 16 residues long. The germline V gene has CDR1 SGHKS and CDR2 YYEKEE (reference sequence). V gave up 4 bases and J gave up 4 bases; unmatched junction bases: 13.

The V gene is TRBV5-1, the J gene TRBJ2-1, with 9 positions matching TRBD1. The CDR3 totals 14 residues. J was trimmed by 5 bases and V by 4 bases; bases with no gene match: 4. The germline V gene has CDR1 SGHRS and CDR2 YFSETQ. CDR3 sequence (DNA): TGCGCCAGCAGCCGGGACAGGGTAAACAATGAGCAGTTCTTC. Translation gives CASSRDRVNNEQFF.

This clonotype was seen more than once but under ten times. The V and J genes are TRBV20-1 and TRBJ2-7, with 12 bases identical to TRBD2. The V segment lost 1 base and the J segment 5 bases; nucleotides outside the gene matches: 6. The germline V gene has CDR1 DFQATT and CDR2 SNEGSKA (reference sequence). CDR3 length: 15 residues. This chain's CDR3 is CSARGTSGKVHEQYF. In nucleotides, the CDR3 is TGCAGTGCTAGAGGGACTAGCGGGAAGGTCCACGAGCAGTACTTC.

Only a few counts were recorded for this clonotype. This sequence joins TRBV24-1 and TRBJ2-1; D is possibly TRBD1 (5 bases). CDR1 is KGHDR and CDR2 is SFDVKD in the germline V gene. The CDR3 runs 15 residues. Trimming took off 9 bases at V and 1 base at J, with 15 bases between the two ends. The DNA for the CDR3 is TGTGCCACCTATATTCCAGGGTGGTCCTACAATGAGCAGTTCTTC. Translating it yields CATYIPGWSYNEQFF.